Sequencing of this T cell receptor beta chain was carried out in a study of T cell changes during pregnancy in multiple sclerosis. This table comes from immunoSEQ multiplex PCR, and its TCRdb copy is limited to in-frame clones, with some not included. The sample holds around 34,000 clones, around 90% seen once. The CDR3 totals 15 residues. V lost 1 base and J lost 4, with 11 bases in between. The germline V gene encodes CDR1 SGHTA and CDR2 FQGNSA. The sequence derives from a female donor with multiple sclerosis, enrolled in a pregnancy study. The chain employs TRBV7-2 and TRBJ1-5, with D possibly being TRBD1 (5 bases). This sample comprised CD4+ T cells from peripheral blood mononuclear cells, obtained in the second trimester of pregnancy. The CDR3 nucleotides are TGTGCCAGCAGCTTAGGTTCAGGGTCAAATCAGCCCCAGCATTTT. Translated: CASSLGSGSNQPQHF.